These T cell receptor beta chains were read from a single sample in a study of blood T cell repertoires in COVID-19. Using immunoSEQ multiplex PCR, the repertoire was profiled, and TCRdb retains in-frame clones only, with some absent. There are under 300,000 clones in the sample; over 75% occur only once, and around 15% lies in the top ten. The material sequenced was PBMCs or T cells enriched from blood (not recorded which). These receptors were collected from a man aged 18-30 years who had recovered from COVID-19. Each CDR3 is given without its conserved first and last residue. Each record gives: J gene, V gene, CDR3 protein.

J gene: TRBJ2-7; V gene: TRBV7-9; CDR3 protein: ASSLPGAYEQY
J gene: TRBJ2-5; V gene: TRBV7-9; CDR3 protein: ASSLPPVETQY
J gene: TRBJ1-2; V gene: TRBV3-1/TRBV3-2; CDR3 protein: ASSQGQGAYGYT
J gene: TRBJ2-7; V gene: TRBV21-1; CDR3 protein: ASSKERASGLYEQY
J gene: TRBJ1-5; V gene: TRBV4-1; CDR3 protein: ASSQHPTGFQPQH
J gene: TRBJ2-3; V gene: TRBV2; CDR3 protein: ASIAADGGVFTDTQY
J gene: TRBJ2-2; V gene: TRBV18; CDR3 protein: ASSLGQGNTGELF
J gene: TRBJ1-6; V gene: TRBV5-6; CDR3 protein: ASSFGGLPSYNSPLH
J gene: TRBJ2-6; V gene: TRBV7-9; CDR3 protein: ASSPPRGANVLT
J gene: TRBJ1-1; V gene: TRBV6-1; CDR3 protein: ASSVARFNTEAF
J gene: TRBJ1-2; V gene: TRBV14; CDR3 protein: ASSPIREGSVLGYT
J gene: TRBJ1-1; V gene: TRBV10-3; CDR3 protein: ATTEDRGGEAF
J gene: TRBJ1-5; V gene: TRBV10-3; CDR3 protein: AISDRDRGNQPQH
J gene: TRBJ1-1; V gene: TRBV3-1/TRBV3-2; CDR3 protein: ASSQGVAGYTEAF
J gene: TRBJ2-7; V gene: TRBV7-8; CDR3 protein: ASSLTSGIHEQY
J gene: TRBJ1-2; V gene: TRBV20-1; CDR3 protein: SASDRHRGYGYT
J gene: TRBJ2-3; V gene: TRBV6-4; CDR3 protein: ATGMGTGTDTQY
J gene: TRBJ2-3; V gene: TRBV29-1; CDR3 protein: SVTTGGPVDTQY
J gene: TRBJ1-4; V gene: TRBV18; CDR3 protein: ASSPRSSKDEKLF
J gene: TRBJ1-3; V gene: TRBV23-1; CDR3 protein: ASPYPGRVSGNTIY
J gene: TRBJ2-2; V gene: TRBV9; CDR3 protein: ASSVDPFSSANTGELF
J gene: TRBJ2-1; V gene: TRBV10-1; CDR3 protein: ASSRGFGNNEQF
J gene: TRBJ2-1; V gene: TRBV7-3; CDR3 protein: ASSLTLASGLNEQF
J gene: TRBJ1-4; V gene: TRBV2; CDR3 protein: ASSEQQGYEKLF
J gene: TRBJ2-3; V gene: TRBV20-1; CDR3 protein: SASPGSGSTDTQY
J gene: TRBJ1-2; V gene: TRBV7-2; CDR3 protein: ASSLGQAPNYGYT
J gene: TRBJ2-5; V gene: TRBV2; CDR3 protein: ARTSGNQETQY
J gene: TRBJ2-7; V gene: TRBV11-2; CDR3 protein: ASRIAGGKTEQY
J gene: TRBJ1-1; V gene: TRBV19; CDR3 protein: ASSMQMNTEAF
J gene: TRBJ1-3; V gene: TRBV19; CDR3 protein: ASSIGTGSGNTIY
J gene: TRBJ2-7; V gene: TRBV30; CDR3 protein: AWKSGTATYEQY
J gene: TRBJ2-3; V gene: TRBV6-4; CDR3 protein: ASSEGQGTRDTQY
J gene: TRBJ1-1; V gene: TRBV21-1; CDR3 protein: ASKGQGASRTEAF
J gene: TRBJ2-7; V gene: TRBV5-6; CDR3 protein: ASSPGWIGYEQY
J gene: TRBJ1-3; V gene: TRBV2; CDR3 protein: ASSPRELSGNTIY
J gene: TRBJ2-7; V gene: TRBV5-1; CDR3 protein: ASSLEGTVYEQY
J gene: TRBJ1-2; V gene: TRBV12-3/TRBV12-4; CDR3 protein: ASSPTGNYGYT
J gene: TRBJ2-1; V gene: TRBV19; CDR3 protein: ASRDPSTSYNEQF
J gene: TRBJ2-5; V gene: TRBV7-2; CDR3 protein: ASSLLRGLGFETQY
J gene: TRBJ2-1; V gene: TRBV19; CDR3 protein: ATRLAGYNEQF
J gene: TRBJ1-4; V gene: TRBV30; CDR3 protein: AWSVHGVNEKLF
J gene: TRBJ2-7; V gene: TRBV5-1; CDR3 protein: ASSVGVRQGAYEQY
J gene: TRBJ2-2; V gene: TRBV29-1; CDR3 protein: SVEQGNTGELF
J gene: TRBJ2-2; V gene: TRBV27; CDR3 protein: ASTARGVVLAGGSTGELF
J gene: TRBJ1-1; V gene: TRBV30; CDR3 protein: AATGPTEAF
J gene: TRBJ1-5; V gene: TRBV6-5; CDR3 protein: ASSKDRGNQPQH
J gene: TRBJ1-2; V gene: TRBV2; CDR3 protein: ARDAGTTGYT
J gene: TRBJ2-7; V gene: TRBV29-1; CDR3 protein: SVRTAKGVSYEQY
J gene: TRBJ1-4; V gene: TRBV10-3; CDR3 protein: AISPEGVGGLF
J gene: TRBJ1-2; V gene: TRBV27; CDR3 protein: ASSLSGWAGGYT